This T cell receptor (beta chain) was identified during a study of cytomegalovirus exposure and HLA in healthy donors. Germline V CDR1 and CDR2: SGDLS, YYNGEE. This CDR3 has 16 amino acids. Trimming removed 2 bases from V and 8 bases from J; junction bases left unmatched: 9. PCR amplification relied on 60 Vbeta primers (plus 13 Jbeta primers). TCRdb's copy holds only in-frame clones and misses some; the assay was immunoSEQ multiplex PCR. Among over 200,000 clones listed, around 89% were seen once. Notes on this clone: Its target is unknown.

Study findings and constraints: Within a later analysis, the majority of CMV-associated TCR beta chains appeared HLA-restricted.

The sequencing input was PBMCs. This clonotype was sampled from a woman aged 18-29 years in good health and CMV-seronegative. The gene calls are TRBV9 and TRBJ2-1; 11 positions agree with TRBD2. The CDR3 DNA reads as TGTGCCAGCAGCGTTTCAACTAGCGGGAGTGTCGATGAGCAGTTCTTC. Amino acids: CASSVSTSGSVDEQFF.